The T cell receptor beta chain under discussion was sequenced for a study of cytomegalovirus exposure and HLA in healthy donors. Study in general: As released early, the data held around 80 million unique TCRs from HLA-typed donors. The study, taken as a whole, reports: The productive fraction for most TCR beta V segments was about 87% or about 30% in an earlier analysis.

On this clone: As yet, its antigen is unknown.

The PCR employed 60 Vbeta primers together with 13 Jbeta primers. Produced via immunoSEQ multiplex PCR; TCRdb's table is partial and in-frame only. This table has fewer than 150,000 clones, 70% to 80% appearing once. This CDR3 contains 13 residues. In germline, CDR1 is SNHLY, CDR2 FYNNEI. V was pared by 4 bases and J by 5 bases, with 10 bases between. Sequencing used PBMCs. V is TRBV2 and J is TRBJ2-3; D gene unclear. The source is a woman aged 45 to 65 in good health and CMV-seronegative. This CDR3 is CASSVKAIDTQYF. The CDR3 DNA is TGTGCCAGCAGTGTAAAAGCGATAGATACGCAGTATTTT. Looking up the rest from reference TRBV2 and TRBJ2-3 gives the full variable domain: EPEVTQTPSHQVTQMGQEVILRCVPISNHLYFYWYRQILGQKVEFLVSFYNNEISEKSEIFDDQFSVERPDGSNFTLKIRSTKLEDSAMYFCASSVKAIDTQYFGPGTRLTVL.